The 20 T cell receptor beta chains given below trace back to one sample, sequenced in a study of identical twins. TCRdb re-called the 5' RACE reads with MiXCR, one entry per CDR3 protein. This sample carries fewer than 650,000 distinct CDR3 sequences, roughly 7.1% of them seen once, and the ten largest clones take approximately 1.5%. The same sample was also used in a study of yellow fever vaccine responses in identical twins.

Sequencing used PBMCs. The receptor source for this set is a woman aged 18 to 35 in good health.

The chain couples TRBV12-3 or TRBV12-4 to TRBJ2-3; D call uncertain. V was clipped by 6 bases and J by 1 base, with 14 bases between them. This CDR3 is built from 15 residues. This CDR3 is CASSHAVARTDTQYF. The CDR3 DNA reads TGTGCCAGCAGCCACGCCGTCGCGCGCACAGATACGCAGTATTTT.

This clonotype was detected ten times or more. The rearrangement uses TRBV20-1 and TRBJ1-2; no firm D call. The CDR3 is 12 residues long. The V gene's germline CDR1 is DFQATT and CDR2 SNEGSKA (reference sequence). Trimming shortened V by 3 bases and J by 0 bases, and 5 bases separated the two germline ends. The CDR3: CSASGANYGYTF. CDR3 nucleotides: TGCAGTGCTAGCGGTGCTAACTATGGCTACACCTTC.

This clonotype was counted only a few times. The chain combines TRBV11-1 with TRBJ2-1, with D possibly called TRBD1 or TRBD2 (5 bases each). This CDR3 has 18 amino acids. Germline-derived CDR1 and CDR2 are SGHAT and FQDESV (reference sequence). Trimming shortened V by 3 bases and J by 4 bases, and 22 bases separated the two germline ends. This CDR3 reads CASSFLSGKSGRYNEQFF. In nucleotides, the CDR3 is TGTGCCAGCAGCTTTTTGTCTGGGAAGTCGGGACGTTACAATGAGCAGTTCTTC.

This clonotype occurred once. This chain connects TRBV5-1 to TRBJ2-7; the D gene is possibly TRBD2 (7 bases). The V gene lost 8 bases and the J gene lost 2 bases, with 20 bases spanning the gap. Germline lookup yields CDR1 SGHRS and CDR2 YFSETQ. CDR3 length: 15 amino acids. CDR3 in DNA: TGCGCCAGTATCTTCTCGGAGGGGGGGCCCTACGAGCAGTACGTC. Translation gives CASIFSEGGPYEQYV.

This clonotype was counted between two and nine times. The rearrangement links TRBV6-2 or TRBV6-3 to TRBJ2-5; 10 bases match TRBD1. Germline CDR1 MNHEY, CDR2 SVGEGT. V was pared by 7 bases and J by 3 bases, with 8 bases of the junction left unmatched. The CDR3 loop spans 15 amino acids. CDR3 residues: CASKGQGTGEETQYF. The DNA for the CDR3 is TGTGCCAGCAAAGGCCAAGGGACAGGGGAAGAGACCCAGTACTTC.

This clonotype showed up just a few times. This sequence joins TRBV3-1 and TRBJ2-1; 12 bases align to TRBD2. The CDR3 contains 16 residues. V dropped 4 bases and J dropped 5; count of bases not matched to a gene: 6. Germline V gives CDR1 LGHDT, CDR2 YNNKEL (reference sequence). The CDR3 DNA reads as TGTGCCAGCAGCCGACCCCTAGCGGGGGGGAACAATGAGCAGTTCTTC. Residues: CASSRPLAGGNNEQFF.

This clonotype appeared many times. The rearrangement links TRBV20-1 to TRBJ1-5, with D possibly matching TRBD1 (5 bases). In germline, CDR1 is DFQATT, CDR2 SNEGSKA (reference sequence). V was shortened by 3 bases and J by 6 bases, with 12 bases between the two germline ends. The length of the CDR3 is 13 residues. The CDR3 reads CSASPGGGQPQHF. The CDR3 DNA follows: TGCAGTGCTAGTCCCGGCGGGGGTCAGCCCCAGCATTTT.

This CDR3 is CASSQEVNQPQHF. The CDR3 nucleotides read TGTGCCAGCTCCCAGGAAGTAAATCAGCCCCAGCATTTT. The chain joins TRBV18 to TRBJ1-5; no clear D. CDR3 length equals 13 residues. The germline V gene encodes CDR1 KGHSH and CDR2 LQKENI. V was pared by 6 bases and J by 4 bases, with 10 bases between. Using reference TRBV18 and TRBJ1-5 for the parts outside the CDR3, the full variable domain is NAGVMQNPRHLVRRRGQEARLRCSPMKGHSHVYWYRQLPEEGLKFMVYLQKENIIDESGMPKERFSAEFPKEGPSILRIQQVVRGDSAAYFCASSQEVNQPQHFGDGTRLSIL.

This clonotype was counted at least ten times. The rearrangement uses TRBV7-8 and TRBJ2-1; D is possibly TRBD2 (5 bases). Trimming took off 4 bases at V and 4 bases at J, with 14 bases between the two ends. Looked up from germline, CDR1 is SGHVS and CDR2 is FQNEAQ. The CDR3 is 15 residues long. CDR3 protein: CASSWVDGEYNEQFF. CDR3 bases: TGTGCCAGCAGCTGGGTGGACGGGGAGTACAATGAGCAGTTCTTC.

This clonotype appeared many times. The chain carries TRBV5-1 and TRBJ2-2, with 10 positions matching TRBD1. Germline assignment: CDR1 SGHRS and CDR2 YFSETQ. The CDR3 has 15 residues. Losses at the gene ends were 6 bases for V and 4 bases for J; bases not matched to a gene: 6. The CDR3 here is CASTRDRGSTGELFF. DNA for the CDR3: TGCGCCAGCACCCGGGACAGGGGAAGCACCGGGGAGCTGTTTTTT.

In this sample, this clonotype turned up many times. The chain uses TRBV7-8 and TRBJ2-3; D is ambiguous. V gave up 5 bases and J gave up 5 bases, with 11 bases separating them. The CDR3 length is 13 residues. From germline, CDR1 is SGHVS and CDR2 FQNEAQ. The CDR3 nucleotides are TGTGCCAGCAGCAACAGTCCTTTAGATACGCAGTATTTT. Protein product: CASSNSPLDTQYF.

This clonotype was found a few times. V gene TRBV3-1 combines with J gene TRBJ1-6, with a tentative D call TRBD1 (5 bases). Germline V gene sequence: CDR1 LGHDT, CDR2 YNNKEL (reference sequence). The V and J ends lost 3 bases and 10 bases respectively, with 10 bases between them. The CDR3 runs 13 residues. CDR3 nucleotides: TGTGCCAGCAGCCATGGGGGATCCTCACCCCTCCACTTT. Translated: CASSHGGSSPLHF.

The chain carries TRBV28 and TRBJ2-1; 8 positions match TRBD2. CDR3 length: 13 amino acids. Germline V gene data show CDR1 as MDHEN and CDR2 as SYDVKM. Losses at the gene ends were 8 bases for V and 7 bases for J; bases not matched to a gene: 7. The chain's CDR3 is CASQAGGGNEQFF. The CDR3 region has the DNA TGTGCCAGCCAAGCCGGGGGGGGTAATGAGCAGTTCTTC.

This sequence joins TRBV21-1 and TRBJ2-1; the table's D call, TRBD1, was not checked against the DNA. TRBV21-1 is flagged as a pseudogene. This CDR3 has 12 residues. CDR3 DNA sequence: TGTGCCAGCAGCACCCGGGGCAATGAGCAGTTCTTC. Its protein product is CASSTRGNEQFF.

This clonotype was counted a few times. The rearrangement uses TRBV6-1 and TRBJ1-6; TRBD1 might be the D (5 bases). The V end was cut by 0 bases, the J end by 7 bases, with 10 bases between. The germline gives CDR1 MNHNS, CDR2 SASEGT. The CDR3 is 15 residues long. The CDR3, as DNA: TGTGCCAGCAGTGAAGCGATAGCAGGGAATTCACCCCTCCACTTT. Protein product: CASSEAIAGNSPLHF.

This clonotype occurred a few times. The chain is built from TRBV6-5 and TRBJ2-2; TRBD1 agrees at 7 bases. CDR3 length equals 18 residues. Trimming took 2 bases from V and 3 from J; bases not matched to a gene: 12. Germline CDR1 is MNHEY and CDR2 is SVGAGI. CDR3 region: CASSYDQSGGRDTGELFF. In DNA, the CDR3 is TGTGCCAGCAGTTACGACCAATCAGGGGGAAGGGACACCGGGGAGCTGTTTTTT.

The chain employs TRBV29-1 and TRBJ1-2; D might be TRBD1 (6 bases). This CDR3 comprises 15 residues. Trimming took 0 bases from V and 4 from J, leaving 15 bases between them. From germline, CDR1 is SQVTM and CDR2 ANQGSEA. This chain's CDR3 is CSVEDRGAHIYGYTF. CDR3 in DNA: TGCAGCGTTGAAGATCGGGGGGCCCACATCTATGGCTACACCTTC.

This clonotype was counted many times. The V call is TRBV9, the J call TRBJ1-6; 7 nucleotides match TRBD1. V trimming: 4 bases; J trimming: 6 bases; junction bases outside the gene matches: 4. The CDR3 has 14 residues. Germline loops: CDR1 SGDLS, CDR2 YYNGEE. The CDR3, as DNA: TGTGCCAGCAGCAAACAGGGGAGTAATTCACCCCTCCACTTT. Translation gives CASSKQGSNSPLHF.

This clonotype was seen many times. This sequence joins TRBV9 and TRBJ2-1; 7 bases match TRBD2. Germline loops: CDR1 SGDLS, CDR2 YYNGEE. CDR3 size: 15 residues. V shed 0 bases, J shed 8 bases, and the junction held 8 bases outside the gene matches. The CDR3 region has the DNA TGTGCCAGCAGCGTAGCAGGACTAGGAGTCTATGAGCAGTTCTTC. Its protein product is CASSVAGLGVYEQFF.

In its sample, this clonotype was seen a few times. This CDR3 is CASSYSVLSGYTF. The DNA of the CDR3 is TGTGCCAGCAGTTACTCGGTGTTGAGTGGCTACACCTTC. The gene calls are TRBV6-6 and TRBJ1-2; D remains ambiguous. The ends were cut back, 0 bases at V and 7 bases at J, with 9 bases in the middle. Germline V gene lookup returns CDR1 MNHNY and CDR2 SVGAGI (reference sequence). This CDR3 comprises 13 residues.